The next 9 T cell receptor beta chains were all read from a single sample in a study of T cells in Graves' hyperthyroidism and ophthalmopathy. RNA transcripts yielded amplified TCR beta CDR3 regions. Researchers ran a first-round RT-PCR on the TCR CDR3 using the HTBI primer set. TCRdb used MiXCR to reprocess the multiplex PCR reads, holding one entry per CDR3 protein. Among 380,000 or so distinct CDR3 sequences, roughly 12% were seen once, and the ten largest hold 20% to 25%. Sequenced input: blood. The receptor source for this set is a man under 40 with Graves' hyperthyroidism that later progressed to Graves' ophthalmopathy.

This clonotype was picked up many times. V is TRBV30 and J is TRBJ2-2; D gene ambiguous. V was cut by 3 bases and J by 5 bases, with 4 bases left in between. The V gene's germline CDR1 is GTSNPN and CDR2 SVGIG (reference sequence). The CDR3 sequence is 11 residues long. For the CDR3, the DNA is TGTGCCTGGAGGCTGACCGGGGAGCTGTTTTTT. Translated, it gives CAWRLTGELFF.

The rearrangement uses TRBV20-1 and TRBJ2-3; D perhaps matches TRBD1 (5 bases). The V end was cut by 0 bases, the J end by 3 bases, with 10 bases between. This CDR3 is 14 amino acids long. Per the germline V gene, CDR1 is DFQATT and CDR2 is SNEGSKA (reference sequence). The CDR3, as DNA: TGCAGTGCTAGAGACAGGGTCATGACAGATACGCAGTATTTT. Amino acid sequence: CSARDRVMTDTQYF.

Many counts were recorded for this clonotype. The CDR3: CASSQDGDSGGADTQYF. CDR3 DNA sequence: TGTGCCAGCAGCCAAGATGGCGATAGCGGGGGTGCAGATACGCAGTATTTT. The gene calls are TRBV4-2 and TRBJ2-3; 9 bases map to TRBD2. Losses at the gene ends were 0 bases for V and 4 bases for J; bases not matched to a gene: 8. Per germline, CDR1 LGHNA and CDR2 YNFKEQ. The CDR3 length is 17 residues.

A few counts support this clonotype. This sequence joins TRBV30 and TRBJ2-7; D is tentatively TRBD1 or TRBD2 (5 bases each). This CDR3 region has 13 residues. The germline V gene encodes CDR1 GTSNPN and CDR2 SVGIG (reference sequence). V gave up 2 bases and J gave up 3 bases, with 11 bases separating them. CDR3 sequence: CAWSNWDDYEQYF. In nucleotides, the CDR3 is TGTGCCTGGAGTAATTGGGACGACTACGAGCAGTACTTC.

The sample holds a few counts of this clonotype. The chain combines TRBV7-6 with TRBJ2-7, with TRBD1 matching over 10 bases. This CDR3 contains 14 residues. Per germline, CDR1 SGHVS and CDR2 FNYEAQ. V trimming: 2 bases; J trimming: 7 bases; junction bases outside the gene matches: 5. CDR3 nucleotide sequence: TGTGCCAGCAGCTTACGGGACAGGGGCGAGGAGCAGTACTTC. Amino acid sequence: CASSLRDRGEEQYF.

This clonotype was counted at least ten times. The rearrangement uses TRBV28 and TRBJ1-6; 7 nucleotides line up with TRBD1. Germline assignment: CDR1 MDHEN and CDR2 SYDVKM. J was trimmed by 8 bases and V by 7 bases; bases with no gene match: 11. The CDR3 consists of 15 residues. Written as DNA, the CDR3 is TGTGCCAGCAAGACCGACAGGGAGGTTGATTCACCCCTCCACTTT. Amino acids: CASKTDREVDSPLHF.

For this clonotype: A much more abundant neighbour one base away suggests this may be a read error. The rearrangement joins TRBV3-1 to TRBJ2-3; a weak D match, TRBD2 (6 bases). The CDR3 contains 18 residues. V was cut by 4 bases and J by 5 bases, with 25 bases left in between. Germline values: CDR1 LGHDT, CDR2 YNNKEL (reference sequence). The DNA for the CDR3 is TGTGCCAGCAGCCGAACACCCTCTGGCGGGACGTACTTAGATACGCAGTATTTT. As protein: CASSRTPSGGTYLDTQYF.

Only a few counts were recorded for this clonotype. The chain couples TRBV6-1 to TRBJ1-3; possible D gene TRBD1, 6 bases. Trimming left V 10 bases short and J 3 bases short, with 19 bases between. This CDR3 spans 15 amino acids. Looked up from germline, CDR1 is MNHNS and CDR2 is SASEGT. The CDR3 DNA follows: TGTGCCACCCTGCCGGGACATTCAAATGGAAACACCATATATTTT. Translating gives CATLPGHSNGNTIYF.

This clonotype was seen repeatedly, ten times or more. The gene calls are TRBV28 and TRBJ2-3; D is possibly TRBD1 or TRBD2 (5 bases each). Germline V gene lookup returns CDR1 MDHEN and CDR2 SYDVKM. The CDR3 contains 16 residues. V was cut by 3 bases and J by 2 bases, with 15 bases left in between. The CDR3 loop reads CASSLSLGTHTDTQYF. The CDR3 bases are TGTGCCAGCAGTTTGTCCCTCGGGACCCACACAGATACGCAGTATTTT.